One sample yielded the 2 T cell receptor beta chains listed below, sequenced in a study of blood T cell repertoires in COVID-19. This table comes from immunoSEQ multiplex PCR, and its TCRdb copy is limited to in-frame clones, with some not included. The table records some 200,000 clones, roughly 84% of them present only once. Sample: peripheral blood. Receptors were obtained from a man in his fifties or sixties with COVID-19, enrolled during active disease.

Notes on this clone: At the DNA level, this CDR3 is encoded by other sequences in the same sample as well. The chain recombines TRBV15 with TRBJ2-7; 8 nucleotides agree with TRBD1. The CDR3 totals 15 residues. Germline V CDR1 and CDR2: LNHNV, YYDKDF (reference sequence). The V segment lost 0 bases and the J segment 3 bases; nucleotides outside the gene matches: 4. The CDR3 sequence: CATSRDPGTGYEQYF. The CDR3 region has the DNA TGTGCCACCAGCAGAGATCCAGGGACAGGCTACGAGCAGTACTTC.

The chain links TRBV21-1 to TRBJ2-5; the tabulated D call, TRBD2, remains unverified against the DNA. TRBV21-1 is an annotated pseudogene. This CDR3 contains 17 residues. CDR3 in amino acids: CASSNPTSGGYQETQYF. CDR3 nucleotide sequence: TGTGCCAGCAGCAACCCGACTAGCGGGGGATACCAAGAGACCCAGTACTTC.